The 25 T cell receptor beta chains reported below all come from one sample, sequenced in a study of blood T cell repertoires in COVID-19. This table comes from immunoSEQ multiplex PCR, and its TCRdb copy is limited to in-frame clones, with some not included. Of 250,000 to 300,000 clones in the sample, approximately 90% were seen once. Input material: PBMCs or T cells enriched from blood (not recorded which). The receptors derive from a woman aged 40 to 55 with acute COVID-19.

The chain employs TRBV7-2 and TRBJ2-3; TRBD2 aligns across 14 bases. The CDR3 loop spans 19 amino acids. CDR1 and CDR2 (germline): SGHTA, FQGNSA. V dropped 5 bases and J dropped 1; count of bases not matched to a gene: 11. The chain's CDR3 is CASSPRGTSGRVGTDTQYF. The CDR3 DNA reads TGTGCCAGCAGCCCAAGAGGGACTAGCGGGAGAGTGGGCACAGATACGCAGTATTTT.

The rearrangement joins TRBV27 to TRBJ1-6; 7 bases align to TRBD1. J lost 4 bases, V lost 5 bases, and 5 bases had no gene match. The CDR3 sequence is 15 residues long. In germline, CDR1 is MNHEY, CDR2 SMNVEV (reference sequence). CDR3 coding DNA: TGTGCCAGCAGTCGCAGACAGGGTTATAATTCACCCCTCCACTTT. Translating gives CASSRRQGYNSPLHF.

V and J are TRBV3-1 (or the pseudogene TRBV3-2) and TRBJ2-7, with TRBD1 as a possible D gene (5 bases). CDR3 length equals 14 residues. CDR1 is LGHDT and CDR2 is YNNKEL in the germline V gene (reference sequence). The ends were cut back, 4 bases at V and 3 bases at J, with 13 bases in the middle. The chain's CDR3 is CASSPAQGHYEQYF. The DNA for the CDR3 is TGTGCCAGCAGCCCCGCCCAGGGCCACTACGAGCAGTACTTC.

The gene calls are TRBV10-3 and TRBJ2-3; the match to TRBD2 covers 11 bases. CDR1 is ENHRY, CDR2 SYGVKD, per germline. The CDR3 sequence is 16 residues long. With V trimmed by 5 bases and J by 2 bases, 6 bases remained unmatched. CDR3 amino acids: CAISTLAGGPTDTQYF. The CDR3 region has the DNA TGTGCCATCAGTACATTAGCGGGGGGGCCCACAGATACGCAGTATTTT.

The genes are TRBV19 and TRBJ2-3; a possible D gene is TRBD1 (6 bases). Germline lookup yields CDR1 LNHDA and CDR2 SQIVND (reference sequence). V was cut by 4 bases and J by 2 bases, with 7 bases left in between. The CDR3 consists of 13 residues. In DNA, the CDR3 is TGTGCCAGTAGTAGGACAGTCACAGATACGCAGTATTTT. As protein: CASSRTVTDTQYF.

In its sample, this clone was seen once. V is TRBV19 and J is TRBJ2-1; 13 bases map to TRBD2. Germline V gene lookup returns CDR1 LNHDA and CDR2 SQIVND (reference sequence). The CDR3 totals 17 residues. V was pared by 5 bases and J by 8 bases, with 12 bases of the junction left unmatched. CDR3 residues: CASSPTGGLAGSDEQFF. CDR3 nucleotide sequence: TGTGCCAGTAGTCCAACGGGGGGACTAGCGGGAAGTGATGAGCAGTTCTTC.

V is TRBV5-1 and J is TRBJ2-1, with D perhaps TRBD1 (5 bases). Germline CDR1 and CDR2: SGHRS and YFSETQ. The V end lost 0 bases, the J end lost 1 base, and 8 bases lay between the germline ends. This CDR3 is 15 amino acids long. CDR3 loop: CASSLGTFSYNEQFF. In DNA, the CDR3 is TGCGCCAGCAGCTTGGGGACATTTTCCTACAATGAGCAGTTCTTC. Together with reference TRBV5-1 and TRBJ2-1, the CDR3 gives the full variable domain: KAGVTQTPRYLIKTRGQQVTLSCSPISGHRSVSWYQQTPGQGLQFLFEYFSETQRNKGNFPGRFSGRQFSNSRSEMNVSTLELGDSALYLCASSLGTFSYNEQFFGPGTRLTVL.

This rearrangement joins TRBV2 to TRBJ2-3, with D unresolved. This CDR3 is 16 amino acids long. Trimming removed 2 bases from V and 4 bases from J, with 16 bases in between. Germline CDR1 SNHLY, CDR2 FYNNEI. CDR3 residues: CASSEMTPGSADTQYF. In nucleotides, the CDR3 is TGTGCCAGCAGTGAAATGACTCCCGGGTCAGCAGATACGCAGTATTTT. Together with reference TRBV2 and TRBJ2-3, the CDR3 gives the full variable domain: EPEVTQTPSHQVTQMGQEVILRCVPISNHLYFYWYRQILGQKVEFLVSFYNNEISEKSEIFDDQFSVERPDGSNFTLKIRSTKLEDSAMYFCASSEMTPGSADTQYFGPGTRLTVL.

Details on this clone: Other DNA sequences from this sample encode an identical CDR3 as well. The genes are TRBV11-3 and TRBJ2-5; D is perhaps TRBD1 (6 bases). CDR1 SGHNT and CDR2 YENEEA come from the germline V gene. Trimming stripped 2 bases from V and 2 bases from J, with 9 bases between. The CDR3 spans 14 residues. CDR3 coding DNA: TGTGCCAGCAGCTTACGGGACAAACAAGAGACCCAGTACTTC. Its protein is CASSLRDKQETQYF.

This CDR3 reads CASRGNRGGYGYTF. CDR3 bases: TGTGCCAGCAGGGGAAACAGGGGAGGCTATGGCTACACCTTC. The V and J genes are TRBV2 and TRBJ1-2, with 7 bases identical to TRBD1. V lost 6 bases to trimming and J lost 4 bases; unmatched junction nucleotides: 8. There are 14 residues in the CDR3. The germline V gene encodes CDR1 SNHLY and CDR2 FYNNEI.

A single count supports this clone. This chain connects TRBV9 to TRBJ2-3; 8 bases match TRBD2. Per the germline V gene, CDR1 is SGDLS and CDR2 is YYNGEE. The V gene end was trimmed by 1 base and the J gene end by 2 bases; junction bases not matched to a gene: 6. The CDR3 sequence is 16 residues long. The CDR3 region is CASSVLLAGPTDTQYF. For the CDR3, the DNA is TGTGCCAGCAGCGTATTGCTAGCGGGTCCCACAGATACGCAGTATTTT.

This clone was picked up one time. V gene TRBV14 combines with J gene TRBJ1-3; 11 positions agree with TRBD1. There are 15 residues in the CDR3. The ends lost 4 bases at V and 2 bases at J; junction bases unmatched: 1. Germline assignment: CDR1 SGHDN and CDR2 FVKESK. The CDR3 region is CASSRTGGTGNTIYF. DNA of the CDR3: TGTGCCAGCAGCCGGACAGGGGGCACTGGAAACACCATATATTTT.

V usage is TRBV15 and J usage is TRBJ1-3, with D perhaps TRBD1 (5 bases). The CDR3 has 14 residues. Between the trimmed V and J ends, which lost 3 bases and 1 base, there was a span of 7 bases. Germline V gene data show CDR1 as LNHNV and CDR2 as YYDKDF (reference sequence). CDR3 DNA: TGTGCCACCAGCAGGGGGGGATCTGGAAACACCATATATTTT. It translates to CATSRGGSGNTIYF.

J is TRBJ2-7 and V is TRBV7-7; TRBD1 matches 7 bases. Trimming took 5 bases from V and 5 from J; bases not matched to a gene: 30. CDR3 length: 21 residues. Germline assignment: CDR1 SSHAT and CDR2 FNYEAQ (reference sequence). The CDR3 loop is CASSPLVETGIFFLGIDEQYF. CDR3 nucleotide sequence: TGTGCCAGCAGCCCTCTTGTCGAGACAGGGATATTCTTTTTGGGTATTGACGAGCAGTACTTC.

The rearrangement uses TRBV18 and TRBJ1-1; perhaps TRBD1 as D (6 bases). V dropped 2 bases and J dropped 2 bases, with 27 bases sitting between them. The CDR3 is 20 amino acids. Germline CDR1 reads KGHSH; CDR2 reads LQKENI. The CDR3 spells CASSPNRVPSLSASNTEAFF. Here the CDR3 DNA reads TGTGCCAGCTCACCAAACAGGGTACCGTCTCTATCGGCCTCTAACACTGAAGCTTTCTTT. The full variable domain, completed using reference TRBV18 and TRBJ1-1, is NAGVMQNPRHLVRRRGQEARLRCSPMKGHSHVYWYRQLPEEGLKFMVYLQKENIIDESGMPKERFSAEFPKEGPSILRIQQVVRGDSAAYFCASSPNRVPSLSASNTEAFFGQGTRLTVV.

This clone has only one observation. This chain connects TRBV28 to TRBJ2-7; D may be TRBD1 (5 bases). Germline V gives CDR1 MDHEN, CDR2 SYDVKM. V lost 6 bases and J lost 11, with 17 bases in between. The CDR3 is 12 residues long. The CDR3 loop reads CASSNLQAFEYF. CDR3 DNA sequence: TGTGCCAGCAGCAACCTACAGGCTTTTGAGTACTTC.

V usage is TRBV2 and J usage is TRBJ2-3, with D uncertain. Trimming stripped 6 bases from V and 4 bases from J, with 14 bases between. This CDR3 is 14 amino acids long. Germline-derived CDR1 and CDR2 are SNHLY and FYNNEI. DNA for the CDR3: TGTGCCAGCAGCCCCCATGCGGTCCCAGATACGCAGTATTTT. It encodes CASSPHAVPDTQYF.

V usage is TRBV20-1 and J usage is TRBJ2-3, with D hard to call. V gave up 3 bases and J gave up 2 bases, with 9 bases separating them. The CDR3 spans 13 residues. CDR1 is DFQATT and CDR2 is SNEGSKA in the germline V gene (reference sequence). CDR3 in amino acids: CSASTINTDTQYF. As DNA, the CDR3 is TGCAGTGCTAGTACAATTAACACAGATACGCAGTATTTT.

CDR3 loop: CASSQPSGEQFF. In nucleotides, the CDR3 is TGTGCCAGCAGCCAACCAAGCGGTGAGCAGTTCTTC. The chain is built from TRBV4-2 and TRBJ2-1, with a weak D call TRBD2 (5 bases). CDR1 is LGHNA and CDR2 is YNFKEQ in the germline V gene. The CDR3 runs 12 residues. V lost 2 bases to trimming and J lost 9 bases, with 8 bases between them.

This chain connects TRBV18 to TRBJ2-7, with D hard to call. The CDR3 has 16 residues. Looked up from germline, CDR1 is KGHSH and CDR2 is LQKENI. The V end lost 3 bases, the J end lost 1 base, and 16 bases lay between the germline ends. The CDR3 loop is CASSPPGRSISYEQYF. CDR3 coding DNA: TGTGCCAGCTCACCTCCCGGTCGTTCCATTTCCTACGAGCAGTACTTC.

This sequence joins TRBV19 and TRBJ2-1; TRBD2 matches at 9 bases. The germline gives CDR1 LNHDA, CDR2 SQIVND (reference sequence). This CDR3 comprises 15 residues. J lost 4 bases, V lost 5 bases, and 6 bases had no gene match. The CDR3 protein is CASSALAGKYNEQFF. The DNA of the CDR3 is TGTGCCAGTAGTGCCCTAGCGGGGAAATACAATGAGCAGTTCTTC. The complete variable domain, with remaining parts taken from reference TRBV19 and TRBJ2-1, reads DGGITQSPKYLFRKEGQNVTLSCEQNLNHDAMYWYRQDPGQGLRLIYYSQIVNDFQKGDIAEGYSVSREKKESFPLTVTSAQKNPTAFYLCASSALAGKYNEQFFGPGTRLTVL.

This sequence joins TRBV4-1 and TRBJ1-5, with D possibly being TRBD1 (6 bases). There are 15 residues in the CDR3. V was shortened by 1 base and J by 6 bases, with 13 bases between the two germline ends. Germline CDR1 and CDR2: MGHRA and YSYEKL. CDR3 sequence reads: CASSQGTAARQPQHF. The CDR3 region has the DNA TGCGCCAGCAGCCAAGGGACAGCGGCACGTCAGCCCCAGCATTTT.

The chain combines TRBV11-3 with TRBJ2-2; 8 nucleotides agree with TRBD1. V shed 5 bases, J shed 0 bases, and the junction held 2 bases outside the gene matches. Germline CDR1 and CDR2: SGHNT and YENEEA. CDR3 length: 15 amino acids. The CDR3, as DNA: TGTGCCAGCAGCCCGGACAGGGCGAACACCGGGGAGCTGTTTTTT. This sequence encodes CASSPDRANTGELFF.

The rearrangement links TRBV24-1 to TRBJ2-7; tentatively, D is TRBD2 (6 bases). The V end lost 4 bases, the J end lost 5 bases, and 20 bases lay between the germline ends. This CDR3 spans 16 amino acids. Looked up from germline, CDR1 is KGHDR and CDR2 is SFDVKD. The CDR3 nucleotides are TGTGCCACCAGTGACAAAGCGGCGCGGGGTGGCCACGAGCAGTACTTC. It is translated as CATSDKAARGGHEQYF.

J is TRBJ2-1 and V is TRBV24-1; D uncertain. The V gene lost 8 bases and the J gene lost 0 bases, with 10 bases spanning the gap. CDR1 and CDR2 from the germline V gene are KGHDR and SFDVKD. CDR3 length equals 14 residues. The CDR3 DNA reads TGTGCCACCACAGGCCCCCCCTCCTACAATGAGCAGTTCTTC. Translation: CATTGPPSYNEQFF.